The entry below gives a single T cell receptor beta chain sequence along with its context. This sample is part of a study of blood T cell repertoires in COVID-19. About the research overall: Donors in the United States, Italy and Spain gave samples during acute or convalescent COVID-19. Sources were T cells, B-cell-depleted T cells, or PBMCs; the material itself was cDNA or gDNA.

How the authors handled the data: Reference gene primer amplification gave estimated nucleated cell counts. Profiled with immunoSEQ multiplex PCR; TCRdb holds only in-frame clones, not every one. D and trimming were read from the DNA, whereas the V and J calls and clone size are those reported in that table. In the table there are roughly 140,000 clones, approximately 87% of which are singletons. Germline CDR1 SEHNR, CDR2 FQNEAQ (reference sequence). V lost 5 bases and J lost 6; bases outside the gene matches: 15. CDR3 length: 17 residues. The source is a woman aged 40 to 50 with acute or convalescent COVID-19. The chain uses TRBV7-9 and TRBJ1-2; 10 positions match TRBD1. What was sequenced was peripheral blood. CDR3 sequence reads: CASSPDRSGQGRDGYTF. The CDR3 nucleotides are TGTGCCAGCAGCCCCGATCGGTCGGGACAGGGGAGAGATGGCTACACCTTC.